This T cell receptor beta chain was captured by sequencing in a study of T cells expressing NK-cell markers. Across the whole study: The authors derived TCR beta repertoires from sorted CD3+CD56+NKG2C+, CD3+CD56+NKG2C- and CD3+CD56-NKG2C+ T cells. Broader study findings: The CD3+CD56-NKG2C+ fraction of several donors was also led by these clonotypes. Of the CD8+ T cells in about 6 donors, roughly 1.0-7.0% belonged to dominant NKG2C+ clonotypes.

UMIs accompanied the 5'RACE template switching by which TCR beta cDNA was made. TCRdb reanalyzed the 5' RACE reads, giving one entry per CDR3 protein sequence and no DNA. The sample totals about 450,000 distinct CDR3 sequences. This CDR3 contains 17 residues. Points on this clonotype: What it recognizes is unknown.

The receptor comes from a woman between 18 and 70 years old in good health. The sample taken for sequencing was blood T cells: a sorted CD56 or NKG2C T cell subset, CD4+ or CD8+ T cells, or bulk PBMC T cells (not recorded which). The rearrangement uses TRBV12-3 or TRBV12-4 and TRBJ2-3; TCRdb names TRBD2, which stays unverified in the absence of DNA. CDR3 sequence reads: CASRTPSGGGGTDTQYF.